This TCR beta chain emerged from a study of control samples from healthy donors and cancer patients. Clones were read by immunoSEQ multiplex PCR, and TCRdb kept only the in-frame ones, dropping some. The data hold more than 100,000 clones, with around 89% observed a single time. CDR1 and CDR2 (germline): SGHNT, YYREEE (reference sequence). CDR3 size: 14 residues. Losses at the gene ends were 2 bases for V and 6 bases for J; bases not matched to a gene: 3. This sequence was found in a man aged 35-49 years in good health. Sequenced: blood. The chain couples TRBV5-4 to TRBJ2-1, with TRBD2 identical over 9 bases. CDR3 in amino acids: CASSLSGGLNEQFF. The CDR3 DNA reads TGTGCCAGCAGCTTAAGCGGGGGGCTCAATGAGCAGTTCTTC.